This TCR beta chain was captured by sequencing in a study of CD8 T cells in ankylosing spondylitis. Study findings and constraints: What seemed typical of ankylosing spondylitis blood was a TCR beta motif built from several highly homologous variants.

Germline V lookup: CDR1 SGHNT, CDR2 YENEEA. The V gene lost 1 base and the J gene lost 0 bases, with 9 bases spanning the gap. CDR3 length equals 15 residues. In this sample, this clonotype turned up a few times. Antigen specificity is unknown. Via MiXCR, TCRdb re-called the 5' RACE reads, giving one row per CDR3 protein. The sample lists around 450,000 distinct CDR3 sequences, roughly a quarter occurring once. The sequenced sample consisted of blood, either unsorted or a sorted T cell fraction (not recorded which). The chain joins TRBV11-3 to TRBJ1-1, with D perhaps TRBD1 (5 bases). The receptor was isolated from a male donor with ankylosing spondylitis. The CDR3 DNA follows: TGTGCCAGCAGCTTAGGACAGAAATTGAACACTGAAGCTTTCTTT. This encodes CASSLGQKLNTEAFF.